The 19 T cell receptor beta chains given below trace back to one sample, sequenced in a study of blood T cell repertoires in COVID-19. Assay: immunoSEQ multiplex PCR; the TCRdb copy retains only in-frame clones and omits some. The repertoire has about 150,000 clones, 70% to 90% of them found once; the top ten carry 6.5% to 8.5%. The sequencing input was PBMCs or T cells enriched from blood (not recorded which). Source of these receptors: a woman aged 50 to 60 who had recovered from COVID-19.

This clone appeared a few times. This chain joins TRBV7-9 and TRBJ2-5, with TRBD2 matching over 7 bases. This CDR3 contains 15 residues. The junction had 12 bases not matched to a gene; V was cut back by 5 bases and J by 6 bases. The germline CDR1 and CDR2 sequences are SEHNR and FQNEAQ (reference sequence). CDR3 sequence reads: CASSGRVQRGQTQYF. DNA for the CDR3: TGTGCCAGCAGCGGGAGGGTACAGAGAGGGCAGACCCAGTACTTC.

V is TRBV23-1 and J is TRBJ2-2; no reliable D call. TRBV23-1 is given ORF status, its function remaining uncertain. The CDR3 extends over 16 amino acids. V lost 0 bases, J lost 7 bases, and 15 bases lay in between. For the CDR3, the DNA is TGCGCCAGCAGTCAATCCGGTCCACCTATTGTCGGGGAGCTGTTTTTT. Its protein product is CASSQSGPPIVGELFF.

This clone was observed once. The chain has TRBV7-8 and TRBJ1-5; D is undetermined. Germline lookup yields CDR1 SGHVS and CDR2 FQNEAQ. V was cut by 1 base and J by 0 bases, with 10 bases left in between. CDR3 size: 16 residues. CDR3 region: CASSLEAGLSNQPQHF. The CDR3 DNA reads TGTGCCAGCAGCTTAGAAGCAGGACTTAGCAATCAGCCCCAGCATTTT.

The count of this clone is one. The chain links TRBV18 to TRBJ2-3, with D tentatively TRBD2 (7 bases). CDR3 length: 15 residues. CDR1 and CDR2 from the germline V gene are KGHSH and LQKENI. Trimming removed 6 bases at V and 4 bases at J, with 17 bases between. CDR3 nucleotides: TGTGCCAGCTCTCCAGGCCGGGGGGCGGCAGATACGCAGTATTTT. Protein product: CASSPGRGAADTQYF.

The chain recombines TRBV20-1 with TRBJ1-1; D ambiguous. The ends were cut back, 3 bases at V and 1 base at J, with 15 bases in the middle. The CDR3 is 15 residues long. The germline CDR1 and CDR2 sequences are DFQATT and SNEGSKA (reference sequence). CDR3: CSASYGRRQNTEAFF. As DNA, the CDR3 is TGCAGTGCTAGTTATGGGAGGCGGCAGAACACTGAAGCTTTCTTT.

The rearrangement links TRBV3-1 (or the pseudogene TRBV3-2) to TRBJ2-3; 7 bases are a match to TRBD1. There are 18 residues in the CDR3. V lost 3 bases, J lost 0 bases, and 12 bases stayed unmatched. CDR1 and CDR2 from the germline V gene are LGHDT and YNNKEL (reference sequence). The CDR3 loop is CASSHRPGGRGSTDTQYF. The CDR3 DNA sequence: TGTGCCAGCAGCCACCGACCTGGGGGCAGGGGGAGCACAGATACGCAGTATTTT.

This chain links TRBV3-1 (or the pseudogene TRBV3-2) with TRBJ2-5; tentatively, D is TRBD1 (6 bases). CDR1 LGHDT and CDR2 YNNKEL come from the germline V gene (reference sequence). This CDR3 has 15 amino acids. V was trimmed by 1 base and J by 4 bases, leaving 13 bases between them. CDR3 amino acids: CASSQVRGAGETQYF. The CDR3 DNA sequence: TGTGCCAGCAGCCAAGTCAGGGGCGCTGGAGAGACCCAGTACTTC.

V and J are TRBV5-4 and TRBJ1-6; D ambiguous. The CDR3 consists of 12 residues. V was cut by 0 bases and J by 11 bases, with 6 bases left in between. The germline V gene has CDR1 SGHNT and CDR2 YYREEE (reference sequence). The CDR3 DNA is TGTGCCAGCAGCTTGGATCGTCCACCCCTCCACTTT. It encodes CASSLDRPPLHF.

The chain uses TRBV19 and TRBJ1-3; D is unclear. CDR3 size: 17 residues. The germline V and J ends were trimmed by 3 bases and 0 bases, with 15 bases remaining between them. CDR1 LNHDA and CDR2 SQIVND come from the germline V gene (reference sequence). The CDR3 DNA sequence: TGTGCCAGTAGTATCCCCGGCAGTGGGAGCTCTGGAAACACCATATATTTT. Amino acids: CASSIPGSGSSGNTIYF.

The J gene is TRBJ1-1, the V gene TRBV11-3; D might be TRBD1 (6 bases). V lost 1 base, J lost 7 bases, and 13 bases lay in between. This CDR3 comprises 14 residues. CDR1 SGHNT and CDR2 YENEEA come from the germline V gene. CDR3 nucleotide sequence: TGTGCCAGCAGCTTAGTATTCAGGGGTAGTGAAGCTTTCTTT. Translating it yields CASSLVFRGSEAFF.

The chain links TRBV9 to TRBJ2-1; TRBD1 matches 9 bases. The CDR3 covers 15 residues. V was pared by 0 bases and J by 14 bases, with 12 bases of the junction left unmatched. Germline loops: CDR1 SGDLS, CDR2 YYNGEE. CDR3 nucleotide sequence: TGTGCCAGCAGCGTAGTGGGGGACAGGGCCCGGAAGGAGTTCTTC. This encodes CASSVVGDRARKEFF.

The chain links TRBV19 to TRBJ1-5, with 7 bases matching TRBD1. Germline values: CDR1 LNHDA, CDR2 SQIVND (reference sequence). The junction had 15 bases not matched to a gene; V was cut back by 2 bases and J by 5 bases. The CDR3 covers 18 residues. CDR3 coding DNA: TGTGCCAGTAGTATATACCCCCCCCAAACAGGGGATCATCAGCCCCAGCATTTT. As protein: CASSIYPPQTGDHQPQHF.

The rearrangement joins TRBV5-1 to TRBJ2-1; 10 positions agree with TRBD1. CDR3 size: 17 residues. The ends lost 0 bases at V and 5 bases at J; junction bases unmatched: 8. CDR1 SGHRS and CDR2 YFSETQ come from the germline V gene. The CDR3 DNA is TGCGCCAGCAGCTTGGGGCGGGACAGGGGACGTGACAATGAGCAGTTCTTC. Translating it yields CASSLGRDRGRDNEQFF.

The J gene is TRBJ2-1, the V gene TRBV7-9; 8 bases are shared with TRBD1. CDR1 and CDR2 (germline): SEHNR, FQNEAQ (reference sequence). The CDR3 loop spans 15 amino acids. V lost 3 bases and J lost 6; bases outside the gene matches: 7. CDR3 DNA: TGTGCCAGCAGCTTCGTCAGGGGGCCTCTCAATGAGCAGTTCTTC. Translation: CASSFVRGPLNEQFF.

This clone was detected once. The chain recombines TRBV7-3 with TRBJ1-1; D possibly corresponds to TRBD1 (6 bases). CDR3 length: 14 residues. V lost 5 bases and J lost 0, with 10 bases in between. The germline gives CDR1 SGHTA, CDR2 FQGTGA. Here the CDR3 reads CASSLQGMNTEAFF. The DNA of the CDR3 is TGTGCCAGCAGCCTACAGGGCATGAACACTGAAGCTTTCTTT.

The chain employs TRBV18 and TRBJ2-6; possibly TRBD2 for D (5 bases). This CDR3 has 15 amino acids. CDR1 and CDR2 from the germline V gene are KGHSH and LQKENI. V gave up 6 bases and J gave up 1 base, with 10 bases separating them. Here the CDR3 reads CASSPLASGANVLTF. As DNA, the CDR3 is TGTGCCAGCTCCCCGTTAGCGTCTGGGGCCAACGTCCTGACTTTC.

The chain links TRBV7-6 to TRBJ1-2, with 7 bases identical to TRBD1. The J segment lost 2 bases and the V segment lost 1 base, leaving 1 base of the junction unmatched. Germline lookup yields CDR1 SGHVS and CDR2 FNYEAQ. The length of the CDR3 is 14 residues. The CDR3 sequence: CASSLEQGNYGYTF. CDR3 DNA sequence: TGTGCCAGCAGCTTAGAACAGGGGAACTATGGCTACACCTTC. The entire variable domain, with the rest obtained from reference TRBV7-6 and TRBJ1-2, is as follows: GAGVSQSPRYKVTKRGQDVALRCDPISGHVSLYWYRQALGQGPEFLTYFNYEAQQDKSGLPNDRFSAERPEGSISTLTIQRTEQRDSAMYRCASSLEQGNYGYTFGSGTRLTVV.

This chain's CDR3 is CASSLGTEYEQYF. CDR3 in DNA: TGCGCCAGCAGCTTGGGTACAGAGTACGAGCAGTACTTC. The chain combines TRBV5-1 with TRBJ2-7; D remains unclear. Germline V gene sequence: CDR1 SGHRS, CDR2 YFSETQ. The ends were cut back, 0 bases at V and 4 bases at J, with 8 bases in the middle. This CDR3 has 13 residues.

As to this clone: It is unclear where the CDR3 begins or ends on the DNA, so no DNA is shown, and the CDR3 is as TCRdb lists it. CDR3 in amino acids: CASTSVGNTIYF. The chain links TRBV19 to TRBJ1-3. Germline CDR1 reads LNHDA; CDR2 reads SQIVND (reference sequence). A total of 12 residues make up the CDR3, ends included.